This T cell receptor beta chain was profiled in a study of T cells after yellow fever vaccination. Whole-study context: Researchers used SMART-Seq v4 Ultra Low Input to prepare fractions that had low cell numbers.

TCRdb re-analysed the 5' RACE reads in MiXCR, keeping a single row per CDR3 protein. In the table there are 170,000 or so distinct CDR3 sequences, 5.5% to 8% of which are singletons. Ten or more counts support this clonotype. The V end lost 0 bases, the J end lost 11 bases, and 14 bases lay between the germline ends. CDR1 and CDR2 from the germline V gene are SGHRS and YFSETQ. The CDR3 spans 13 residues. The chain links TRBV5-1 to TRBJ1-1; a possible D gene is TRBD1 (5 bases). Source: CD4+ T cells sorted from PBMCs, taken on the day of the first yellow fever vaccination. The receptor comes from a man in his late teens or twenties who received the YFV17D yellow fever vaccine. CDR3 protein: CASSLGVTREAFF. In DNA form, the CDR3 reads TGCGCCAGCAGCTTGGGGGTCACCAGGGAGGCTTTCTTT.